The entry below describes one TCR beta chain. The data are from a study of blood T cell repertoires in COVID-19. The germline V gene encodes CDR1 LNHDA and CDR2 SQIVND (reference sequence). The CDR3 length is 17 residues. V lost 7 bases and J lost 0, with 21 bases in between. The assay was immunoSEQ multiplex PCR, and TCRdb's table has in-frame clones only and misses some. The sample lists about 430,000 clones, around nine tenths occurring once. The clonotype comes from a woman aged 30 to 39 with acute COVID-19. V is TRBV19 and J is TRBJ1-1, with D hard to call. The sample comprised PBMCs or T cells enriched from blood (not recorded which). CDR3 coding DNA: TGTGCCAGTAACCCTATAGGTGTAACTAGCATGAACACTGAAGCTTTCTTT. Amino acid sequence: CASNPIGVTSMNTEAFF. Complete variable domain (other parts from reference TRBV19 and TRBJ1-1): DGGITQSPKYLFRKEGQNVTLSCEQNLNHDAMYWYRQDPGQGLRLIYYSQIVNDFQKGDIAEGYSVSREKKESFPLTVTSAQKNPTAFYLCASNPIGVTSMNTEAFFGQGTRLTVV.